This T cell receptor (beta chain) was profiled in a study of healthy donors' naive CD4 and CD8 T cells. Worth noting for this clonotype: Its antigen is undetermined.

This CDR3 spans 17 amino acids. V lost 2 bases and J lost 0, with 11 bases in between. Whole-study findings and limits: Most V and J genes were reportedly biased between naive CD4+ and CD8+ cells.

Starting from about 0.45 ug of total RNA, TCR libraries were made with linear amplification. TCRdb itself ran the reads through MiXCR, one entry per CDR3 protein. The data contain roughly 200,000 distinct CDR3 sequences, 74% of them seen just once; the ten biggest clones take up roughly 2.3%. This chain links TRBV12-3 or TRBV12-4 with TRBJ2-6, with D possibly TRBD1 on 5 matching bases. This clonotype was obtained from a pool of human donors in good health; the sample pools cells from several healthy donors. Sequenced sample: naive CD4+ and CD8+ T cells sorted from blood, pooled from several donors. CDR3 protein: CASSLSPGPSGANVLTF. The DNA of the CDR3 is TGTGCCAGCAGTTTAAGTCCAGGGCCCTCTGGGGCCAACGTCCTGACTTTC.